These T cell receptor beta chains were read from a single sample in a study of shared clonotypes between healthy human individuals. Some clones are missing from TCRdb's copy, which holds only in-frame ones; the method was immunoSEQ multiplex PCR. The table records a few million clones, just under 95% of them present only once. The sequencing sample was made of naive CD4+ T cells from PBMCs. The source of these receptors is a man aged 18 to 29 in good health. Some clones in this sample may be carry-over from other donors' samples. Both conserved end residues are part of each CDR3. A D gene is named only where the DNA matches it firmly. Not every row has a clone size; where given, it reads once, few, many or a size class.

J	size	V	D	CDR3	DNA
TRBJ2-1	-	TRBV5-8	TRBD2	CASIPPGGVYGFF	TGTGCCAGCATCCCTCCCGGGGGGGTATATGGGTTCTTC
TRBJ2-7	-	TRBV18	-	CASSPASAGGGLEQYF	TGTGCCAGCTCACCAGCTTCAGCAGGGGGGGGGCTCGAGCAGTACTTC
TRBJ2-2	-	TRBV5-1	-	CASSWRPGIFTGELFF	TGCGCCAGCAGCTGGAGGCCCGGGATATTCACCGGGGAGCTGTTTTTT
TRBJ1-4	-	TRBV28	TRBD1	CASSPTRLATGMYF	TGTGCCAGCAGTCCCACCCGACTGGCGACAGGGATGTATTTT
TRBJ2-1	-	TRBV6-6	-	CASSYSPDYNEQFF	TGTGCCAGCAGTTACTCCCCGGACTACAATGAGCAGTTCTTC
TRBJ2-7	-	TRBV6-1	-	CASTWGQVVGEQYF	TGTGCCAGCACTTGGGGGCAGGTGGTTGGGGAGCAGTACTTC
TRBJ2-7	-	TRBV28	TRBD2	CASSLIPPPGGYEQYF	TGTGCCAGCAGTTTAATCCCTCCTCCGGGGGGCTACGAGCAGTACTTC
TRBJ2-6	-	TRBV5-6	-	CASRGVSGANVLTF	TGTGCCAGCCGGGGTGTCTCTGGGGCCAACGTCCTGACTTTC
TRBJ1-3	-	TRBV28	TRBD1	CASSLMLGQGSGNTIYF	TGTGCCAGCAGTTTGATGCTGGGACAGGGCTCTGGAAACACCATATATTTT
TRBJ2-7	-	TRBV7-9	TRBD2	CASSLPGLAGTYEQYF	TGTGCCAGCAGCTTGCCGGGACTAGCGGGGACCTACGAGCAGTACTTC
TRBJ2-7	-	TRBV21-1	-	CASSNAQGFDEQYF	TGTGCCAGCAGCAACGCCCAGGGGTTCGACGAGCAGTACTTC
TRBJ2-5	-	TRBV5-4	-	CASSVRVAPETQYF	TGTGCCAGCAGCGTACGGGTAGCCCCAGAGACCCAGTACTTC
TRBJ2-1	-	TRBV11-2	TRBD2	CASSKGLAGEDHNEQFF	TGTGCCAGCAGCAAAGGACTAGCGGGAGAGGACCACAATGAGCAGTTCTTC
TRBJ2-5	-	TRBV6-1	-	CASSETFNQETQYF	TGTGCCAGCAGCGAAACCTTCAACCAAGAGACCCAGTACTTC
TRBJ1-2	-	TRBV5-4	-	CASSLLIANYGYTF	TGTGCCAGCAGCTTGCTCATCGCTAACTATGGCTACACCTTC
TRBJ1-1	-	TRBV5-4	-	CASSSREVSLNTEAFF	TGTGCCAGCAGCTCCAGGGAGGTTTCCCTGAACACTGAAGCTTTCTTT
TRBJ2-7	-	TRBV6-6	TRBD1	CASSFGTAYEQYF	TGTGCCAGCAGTTTCGGGACAGCATACGAGCAGTACTTC
TRBJ1-1	-	TRBV28	TRBD1	CASSPGQGMDEAFF	TGTGCCAGCAGTCCCGGACAGGGGATGGATGAAGCTTTCTTT
TRBJ1-4	once	TRBV11-2	-	CASSLRVWDEKLFF	TGTGCCAGCAGTCTCAGGGTTTGGGATGAAAAACTGTTTTTT
TRBJ1-1	-	TRBV6-5	TRBD1	CASTGAKGGHTEAFF	TGTGCCAGCACAGGGGCCAAAGGGGGCCACACTGAAGCTTTCTTT
TRBJ2-7	-	TRBV27	TRBD1	CASSFLGPDRVREQYF	TGTGCCAGCAGTTTTTTAGGCCCGGACAGGGTTCGCGAGCAGTACTTC
TRBJ1-2	-	TRBV15	-	CATSRGILNYGYTF	TGTGCCACCAGCAGAGGGATACTGAACTATGGCTACACCTTC
TRBJ1-5	few	TRBV10-1	-	CADWPGRLAISNQPQHF	TGCGCAGACTGGCCTGGGAGACTGGCCATTAGCAATCAGCCCCAGCATTTT
TRBJ2-5	-	TRBV28	-	CASNKGLRETQYF	TGTGCCAGCAACAAGGGGCTAAGAGAGACCCAGTACTTC
TRBJ1-1	-	TRBV28	-	CASSLDRYTEAFF	TGTGCCAGCAGCCTTGACAGGTATACTGAAGCTTTCTTT
TRBJ2-7	-	TRBV5-1	TRBD2	CASSLGLAGTYEQYF	TGCGCCAGCAGCTTGGGACTAGCGGGAACCTACGAGCAGTACTTC
TRBJ2-7	-	TRBV2	TRBD2	CASLGGLAYEQYF	TGTGCCAGCCTAGGCGGACTAGCCTACGAGCAGTACTTC
TRBJ2-3	-	TRBV18	-	CASSPPGSRGTDTQYF	TGTGCCAGCTCACCACCCGGAAGTAGGGGCACAGATACGCAGTATTTT
TRBJ2-1	-	TRBV4-1	TRBD2	CASSRLAGTYNEQFF	TGCGCCAGCAGCCGGCTAGCGGGAACCTACAATGAGCAGTTCTTC
TRBJ2-1	-	TRBV5-1	TRBD2	CASSRGGAGELGEQFF	TGCGCCAGCAGTAGAGGCGGCGCGGGAGAATTGGGTGAGCAGTTCTTC
TRBJ1-2	-	TRBV18	TRBD1	CASSPGQGNYGYTF	TGTGCCAGCTCGCCGGGACAGGGGAACTATGGCTACACCTTC
TRBJ2-3	-	TRBV4-3	-	CASSQDSFTDTQYF	TGCGCCAGCAGCCAGGACAGCTTCACAGATACGCAGTATTTT
TRBJ1-5	few	TRBV28	-	CASSSNSNQPQHF	TGTGCCAGCAGTTCAAATAGCAATCAGCCCCAGCATTTT
TRBJ2-2	-	TRBV11-3	-	CASSVTANTGELFF	TGTGCCAGCAGCGTGACAGCGAACACCGGGGAGCTGTTTTTT
TRBJ1-4	-	TRBV28	-	CASTVTGIKKLFF	TGTGCCAGCACTGTAACAGGGATAAAAAAACTGTTTTTT
TRBJ2-1	-	TRBV4-3	TRBD1	CASSHGTGAYNEQFF	TGCGCCAGCAGCCATGGGACAGGGGCTTACAATGAGCAGTTCTTC
TRBJ2-1	once	TRBV28	TRBD2	CASSGTSEKDYNEQFF	TGTGCCAGCAGTGGTACTAGCGAAAAGGACTACAATGAGCAGTTCTTC
TRBJ2-3	once	TRBV29-1	-	CSVGDGGASTDTQYF	TGCAGCGTTGGGGACGGAGGAGCAAGCACAGATACGCAGTATTTT
TRBJ2-1	-	TRBV28	-	CASSLAGQGVGDEQFF	TGTGCCAGCAGTTTGGCGGGGCAGGGGGTCGGCGATGAGCAGTTCTTC
TRBJ1-3	-	TRBV2	-	CASSGDHGNTIYF	TGTGCCAGCAGTGGGGATCATGGAAACACCATATATTTT
TRBJ2-1	once	TRBV29-1	TRBD2	CSAWTSGASYNEQFF	TGCAGCGCCTGGACTAGCGGGGCCTCCTACAATGAGCAGTTCTTC
TRBJ2-1	-	TRBV29-1	-	CSAPSAGVLSNEQFF	TGCAGCGCACCCTCGGCAGGGGTTTTATCGAATGAGCAGTTCTTC
TRBJ2-2	-	TRBV11-3	TRBD1	CASSLRTGFSGELFF	TGTGCCAGCAGCTTACGGACAGGGTTTTCCGGGGAGCTGTTTTTT